The following is a TCR beta chain sequence with its context. This record belongs to a study of T cell changes during pregnancy in multiple sclerosis. The CDR3 spans 15 residues. Trimming removed 8 bases at V and 1 base at J, with 15 bases between. Germline assignment: CDR1 LNHDA and CDR2 SQIVND (reference sequence). Some clones are missing from TCRdb's copy, which holds only in-frame ones; the method was immunoSEQ multiplex PCR. The table shows some 40,000 clones, with almost 95% occurring only once. The material sequenced was CD4+ T cells from peripheral blood mononuclear cells, taken after pregnancy. The chain joins TRBV19 to TRBJ2-1; the D gene is possibly TRBD2 (5 bases). The clonotype comes from a female donor with multiple sclerosis, enrolled in a pregnancy study. Here the CDR3 reads CASLPGMGSYNEQFF. As DNA, the CDR3 is TGTGCCAGTTTACCGGGGATGGGGTCCTACAATGAGCAGTTCTTC.